The 7 T cell receptor beta chains listed next were all sequenced from one sample in a study of cytomegalovirus exposure and HLA in healthy donors. Primers for the PCR totalled 60 Vbeta and 13 Jbeta. The repertoire was sequenced with immunoSEQ multiplex PCR; TCRdb's copy has only in-frame clones and lacks some. The sample carries 120,000 or so clones, approximately 8% recorded once. The material sequenced was PBMCs. These receptors were obtained from a woman between 35 and 50 years old in good health and CMV-seropositive.

A few counts support this clone. CDR3 bases: TGCGCCAGCAAGCAGACAGGGATCACCGGGGAGCTGTTTTTT. This codes for CASKQTGITGELFF. This chain connects TRBV4-1 to TRBJ2-2, with 7 bases fitting TRBD1. This CDR3 has 14 amino acids. Germline assignment: CDR1 MGHRA and CDR2 YSYEKL. The V gene end was trimmed by 7 bases and the J gene end by 4 bases; junction bases not matched to a gene: 6.

This clone was detected only a few times. The J gene is TRBJ1-1, the V gene TRBV6-1; perhaps TRBD1 as D (6 bases). Germline V lookup: CDR1 MNHNS, CDR2 SASEGT. Deletions cut 8 bases from V and 1 base from J, with 14 bases between. This CDR3 contains 14 residues. CDR3 sequence: CASGVGRGNTEAFF. The DNA of the CDR3 is TGTGCCAGCGGGGTAGGCAGGGGGAACACTGAAGCTTTCTTT.

V usage is TRBV7-8 and J usage is TRBJ1-4; D remains ambiguous. V lost 2 bases to trimming and J lost 0 bases, with 13 bases between them. The CDR3 runs 17 residues. Per the germline V gene, CDR1 is SGHVS and CDR2 is FQNEAQ. Here the CDR3 DNA reads TGTGCCAGCAGCTTAATACCACCGGGAGCAACTAATGAAAAACTGTTTTTT. Its protein product is CASSLIPPGATNEKLFF.

This clone was seen a handful of times. The rearrangement joins TRBV19 to TRBJ2-1; no clear D gene. The CDR3 consists of 11 residues. The V gene lost 7 bases and the J gene lost 5 bases, with 6 bases spanning the gap. Germline lookup yields CDR1 LNHDA and CDR2 SQIVND (reference sequence). This CDR3 is CASTQDNEQFF. CDR3 sequence (DNA): TGTGCCAGTACCCAGGACAATGAGCAGTTCTTC.

In this sample, this clone turned up a few times. The rearrangement links TRBV6-6 to TRBJ1-5, with 7 bases aligning to TRBD1. CDR1 is MNHNY and CDR2 is SVGAGI in the germline V gene (reference sequence). The CDR3 has 16 residues. V dropped 4 bases and J dropped 1; count of bases not matched to a gene: 7. The CDR3 region is CASSSRQGESNQPQHF. CDR3 nucleotides: TGTGCCAGCAGTTCGAGACAGGGAGAGAGCAATCAGCCCCAGCATTTT.

The rearrangement joins TRBV5-1 to TRBJ2-3; 10 bases match TRBD2. Germline V lookup: CDR1 SGHRS, CDR2 YFSETQ. CDR3 length: 17 residues. V was pared by 3 bases and J by 6 bases, with 13 bases of the junction left unmatched. The CDR3 spells CASSSPTSGRAMDTQYF. DNA of the CDR3: TGCGCCAGCAGCTCCCCGACTAGCGGGCGGGCAATGGATACGCAGTATTTT.

Only a few counts were recorded for this clone. The chain links TRBV28 to TRBJ2-7, with D possibly matching TRBD1 (5 bases). Germline-derived CDR1 and CDR2 are MDHEN and SYDVKM. V was cut by 6 bases and J by 5 bases, with 23 bases left in between. This CDR3 has 16 residues. CDR3 residues: CASSSQVGVSWDEQYF. The CDR3 DNA reads as TGTGCCAGCAGCTCCCAGGTAGGGGTTAGCTGGGACGAGCAGTACTTC.